This TCR beta chain originates from a study of shared clonotypes between healthy human individuals. Data came from immunoSEQ multiplex PCR; TCRdb stores just in-frame clones and leaves some out. The sample consists of millions of clones, 85% to 95% of them appearing once. The CDR3 is 14 residues long. V shed 3 bases and J shed 2 bases, with 5 bases lying between them. Germline V gene data show CDR1 as KGHSH and CDR2 as LQKENI. The sequence derives from a man aged 18 to 29 in good health. Sequenced: naive CD4+ T cells sorted from blood. The subset here: CD45RA+ positively selected. The V and J genes are TRBV18 and TRBJ2-6, with D unclear. CDR3: CASSPWAGANVLTF. CDR3 nucleotides: TGTGCCAGCTCACCGTGGGCTGGGGCCAACGTCCTGACTTTC. Supplemented by reference TRBV18 and TRBJ2-6, the full variable domain reads NAGVMQNPRHLVRRRGQEARLRCSPMKGHSHVYWYRQLPEEGLKFMVYLQKENIIDESGMPKERFSAEFPKEGPSILRIQQVVRGDSAAYFCASSPWAGANVLTFGAGSRLTVL.